At least ten counts were recorded for the clone carrying this T cell receptor (beta chain). Its antigen is currently unknown. This specimen belongs to a study of identical twins. Study-level points and caveats: Out-of-frame alpha sequences shared between twins exhibited an excess of low generation probability. Without tracking the same donors, conclusions rested on cross-sectional statistical analysis.

V lost 6 bases and J 2 bases, leaving 14 bases between the germline ends. Germline lookup yields CDR1 MDHEN and CDR2 SYDVKM. This CDR3 contains 14 residues. It was template switching that added a universal primer site, and there were unique molecular identifiers on the cDNA. TCRdb itself ran the 5' RACE reads through MiXCR, one entry per CDR3 protein. The profile covers 450,000 or so distinct CDR3 sequences, with 13% to 15% appearing a single time and approximately 0.98% taken by the ten largest. This same sample was also part of a study on yellow fever vaccine responses in identical twins.

The V and J genes are TRBV28 and TRBJ2-7; possible D gene TRBD1, 6 bases. Sequences were obtained from CD4+ T cells sorted from blood. The receptor comes from a young woman in good health. CDR3 sequence: CASRPPGQPYEQYF. The DNA of the CDR3 is TGTGCCAGCAGACCACCGGGACAACCCTACGAGCAGTACTTC. Together with reference TRBV28 and TRBJ2-7, the CDR3 gives the full variable domain: DVKVTQSSRYLVKRTGEKVFLECVQDMDHENMFWYRQDPGLGLRLIYFSYDVKMKEKGDIPEGYSVSREKKERFSLILESASTNQTSMYLCASRPPGQPYEQYFGPGTRLTVT.